These 6 T cell receptor beta chains came from one sample sequenced in a study of shared clonotypes between healthy human individuals. Sequencing used immunoSEQ multiplex PCR; TCRdb keeps in-frame clones, though not all of them. The sample includes 2 million to 2.5 million clones, approximately 93% of them seen just once. The sequenced sample was naive CD4+ T cells from PBMCs. Subset: CD45RA+ positively selected. All receptors derive from a man between 18 and 35 years old in good health. Some clones in this sample may be carry-over from other donors' samples.

DNA for the CDR3: TGCGCCAGCAGCCAGCCCTCAACAGGGAACTACGAGCAGTACTTC. Translation gives CASSQPSTGNYEQYF. The chain recombines TRBV4-1 with TRBJ2-5, with D possibly being TRBD1 (6 bases). The closer fit of TRBJ2-7 to the DNA end suggests the J call may be wrong. This CDR3 is 15 amino acids long. Germline CDR1 reads MGHRA; CDR2 reads YSYEKL.

V and J are TRBV9 and TRBJ2-1; 8 bases line up with TRBD2. Germline values: CDR1 SGDLS, CDR2 YYNGEE. CDR3 length: 15 amino acids. V was pared by 0 bases and J by 7 bases, with 6 bases of the junction left unmatched. CDR3 sequence (DNA): TGTGCCAGCAGCGTAGCGGGAGGGCCTTGGAATGAGCAGTTCTTC. It specifies CASSVAGGPWNEQFF.

This chain links TRBV9 with TRBJ2-1, with 9 bases identical to TRBD1. The CDR3 sequence is 15 residues long. Unmatched junction bases numbered 8, after V lost 4 bases and J lost 6 bases. Germline V gene data show CDR1 as SGDLS and CDR2 as YYNGEE. CDR3 sequence reads: CASSLPQGAFNEQFF. CDR3 sequence (DNA): TGTGCCAGCAGCCTCCCACAGGGGGCATTCAATGAGCAGTTCTTC.

The V and J genes are TRBV28 and TRBJ2-2, with 8 bases fitting TRBD2. The CDR3 is made up of 15 amino acids. Germline V CDR1 and CDR2: MDHEN, SYDVKM. The trim removed 2 bases at V and 5 bases at J, leaving 4 bases unmatched. The CDR3 is CASSLPPGGTGELFF. CDR3 sequence (DNA): TGTGCCAGCAGTTTACCCCCGGGGGGGACCGGGGAGCTGTTTTTT.

This chain connects TRBV7-3 to TRBJ2-7; D not certain. The V gene lost 5 bases and the J gene lost 2 bases, with 16 bases spanning the gap. CDR3 length equals 15 residues. Germline loops: CDR1 SGHTA, CDR2 FQGTGA. The CDR3 loop reads CASSRDGSPTYEQYF. DNA for the CDR3: TGTGCCAGCAGCCGTGACGGAAGCCCGACCTACGAGCAGTACTTC.

The table lists this clone with a few counts. The J gene is TRBJ2-7, the V gene TRBV5-1; 8 nucleotides line up with TRBD2. Per the germline V gene, CDR1 is SGHRS and CDR2 is YFSETQ. V lost 4 bases, J lost 2 bases, and 8 bases stayed unmatched. The CDR3 has 15 amino acids. The CDR3 DNA reads as TGCGCCAGCAGCCCGGGGGGTAGCGGGACCTACGAGCAGTACTTC. The encoded protein is CASSPGGSGTYEQYF.